Below are 12 T cell receptor beta chains sequenced from a single sample in a study of graft-versus-host responses after intestinal transplantation (dated by TCRdb to 2020 to 2022). To prepare the library, the immunoSEQ multiplex PCR assay was applied. The clones in this table, taken by TCRdb from immuneACCESS, are in-frame only. Not every clone is retained; where verified, under half of the shortfall comes from an unresolved V gene, and the cause of the rest is unknown. Here the sample has about 21,000 clones; 80% to 95% occur a single time. Approximately 42% of the sample is in the top ten clones. This sample comprised PBMCs, obtained roughly 260 days after intestinal transplant. Every receptor here comes from a human patient who received an intestinal transplant, so some T cells may come from the graft donor.

CDR3 region: CASSLSSSGYTF. The CDR3 DNA reads TGTGCCAGTAGTCTATCCTCTAGTGGCTACACCTTC. The chain combines TRBV19 with TRBJ1-2; D gene ambiguous. The CDR3 is 12 amino acids. Trimming removed 5 bases at V and 7 bases at J, with 11 bases between. CDR1 is LNHDA, CDR2 SQIVND, per germline (reference sequence).

This clone has only one observation. CDR3: CASSVYGGRGAQYF. The CDR3 DNA is TGTGCCAGCAGTGTGTACGGGGGCCGTGGGGCCCAGTACTTC. This chain uses TRBV28 with TRBJ2-5; D may match TRBD1 or TRBD2 (6 bases each). Deletions cut 5 bases from V and 9 bases from J, with 19 bases between. Germline lookup yields CDR1 MDHEN and CDR2 SYDVKM. The length of the CDR3 is 14 residues.

This clone was seen only a few times. The J gene is TRBJ1-1, the V gene TRBV5-1, with no clear D. CDR1 is SGHRS, CDR2 YFSETQ, per germline. This CDR3 comprises 12 residues. The V end lost 4 bases, the J end lost 1 base, and 5 bases lay between the germline ends. Here the CDR3 DNA reads TGCGCCAGCAGCCATGGGAACACTGAAGCTTTCTTT. Protein sequence: CASSHGNTEAFF.

CDR3 in amino acids: CASRLDPLYEQYF. In DNA form, the CDR3 reads TGTGCCAGCAGGTTAGACCCTCTCTACGAGCAGTACTTC. J is TRBJ2-7 and V is TRBV6-4; D unclear. CDR3 length: 13 residues. With 6 bases removed from V and 3 bases from J, the gap between germline ends came to 12 bases. Germline CDR1 reads MRHNA; CDR2 reads SNTAGT.

The V gene is TRBV4-1, the J gene TRBJ2-1; 8 bases line up with TRBD2. Trimming cost V 0 bases and J 3 bases; bases outside gene matches: 4. Per the germline V gene, CDR1 is MGHRA and CDR2 is YSYEKL. The CDR3 spans 16 residues. Here the CDR3 DNA reads TGCGCCAGCAGCCAAGAGGGACTAGACTTCTACAATGAGCAGTTCTTC. Translating it yields CASSQEGLDFYNEQFF.

V usage is TRBV18 and J usage is TRBJ2-7; D uncertain. The ends were cut back, 3 bases at V and 5 bases at J, with 17 bases in the middle. CDR3 size: 15 residues. Germline-derived CDR1 and CDR2 are KGHSH and LQKENI. CDR3 amino acids: CASSPPASLGNEQYF. The CDR3 DNA reads TGTGCCAGCTCACCGCCAGCTAGTTTAGGTAACGAGCAGTACTTC.

For the CDR3, the DNA is TGTGCCAGCAGCTTAGATGATATTTCCTCCTACGAGCAGTACTTC. It encodes CASSLDDISSYEQYF. The rearrangement joins TRBV7-9 to TRBJ2-7; D is unclear. Germline lookup yields CDR1 SEHNR and CDR2 FQNEAQ (reference sequence). The V end lost 1 base, the J end lost 0 bases, and 10 bases lay between the germline ends. The CDR3 consists of 15 residues.

The rearrangement links TRBV4-1 to TRBJ2-3, with TRBD1 identical over 11 bases. The germline gives CDR1 MGHRA, CDR2 YSYEKL. The CDR3 spans 15 residues. The V and J ends lost 4 bases and 3 bases, in that order; junction bases with no gene match: 3. The chain's CDR3 is CASSRTGGITDTQYF. CDR3 DNA: TGCGCCAGCAGCCGGACAGGGGGCATTACAGATACGCAGTATTTT.

V gene TRBV15 combines with J gene TRBJ1-3; perhaps TRBD1 as D (6 bases). Germline V CDR1 and CDR2: LNHNV, YYDKDF (reference sequence). V lost 5 bases and J lost 8, with 16 bases in between. This CDR3 spans 14 amino acids. The CDR3 sequence is CATSWDTGRDTIYF. The CDR3 nucleotides are TGTGCCACCAGCTGGGACACTGGGCGAGACACCATATATTTT.

This chain uses TRBV19 with TRBJ2-7, with 7 positions matching TRBD2. With V trimmed by 3 bases and J by 3 bases, 17 bases remained unmatched. The CDR3 spans 18 residues. Germline V gene data show CDR1 as LNHDA and CDR2 as SQIVND (reference sequence). The CDR3 DNA follows: TGTGCCAGTAGTATTCGGGTGGGAGGGCCTGGGGCAAACTACGAGCAGTACTTC. As protein: CASSIRVGGPGANYEQYF.

This chain uses TRBV19 with TRBJ2-7; TRBD2 matches 11 bases. Germline V gives CDR1 LNHDA, CDR2 SQIVND (reference sequence). The CDR3 spans 17 residues. The trim removed 4 bases at V and 6 bases at J, leaving 14 bases unmatched. The CDR3 region is CASSTLTSGSISAEQYF. The CDR3, as DNA: TGTGCCAGTAGTACCCTTACTAGCGGGAGTATATCAGCCGAGCAGTACTTC.

CDR3 loop: CASSLYGSTAGELFF. The CDR3 nucleotides are TGCGCCAGCTCGTTGTACGGGAGTACAGCCGGGGAGCTGTTTTTT. The chain links TRBV10-1 to TRBJ2-2; possible D gene TRBD2, 6 bases. CDR1 and CDR2 from the germline V gene are WNHNN and SYGVQD (reference sequence). The CDR3 is made up of 15 amino acids. The V end lost 8 bases, the J end lost 6 bases, and 19 bases lay between the germline ends.